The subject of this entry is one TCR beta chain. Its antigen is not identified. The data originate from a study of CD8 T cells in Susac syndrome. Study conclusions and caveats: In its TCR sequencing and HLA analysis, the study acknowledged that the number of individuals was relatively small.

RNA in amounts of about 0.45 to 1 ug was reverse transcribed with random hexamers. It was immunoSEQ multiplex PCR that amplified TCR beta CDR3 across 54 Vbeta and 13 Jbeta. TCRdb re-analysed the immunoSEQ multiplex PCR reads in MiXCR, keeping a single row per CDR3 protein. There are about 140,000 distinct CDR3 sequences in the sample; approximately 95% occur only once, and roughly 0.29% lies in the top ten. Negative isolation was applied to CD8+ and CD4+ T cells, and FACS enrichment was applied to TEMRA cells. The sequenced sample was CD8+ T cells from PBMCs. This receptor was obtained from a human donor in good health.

The CDR3 DNA sequence: TGTGCCAGCAGCTTAGGAGGGAGAAGCAATCAGCCCCAGCATTTT. It encodes CASSLGGRSNQPQHF. The chain uses TRBV5-6 and TRBJ1-5; D is undetermined. Deletions cut 2 bases from V and 1 base from J, with 10 bases between. Per germline, CDR1 SGHDT and CDR2 YYEEEE. This CDR3 has 15 amino acids.